Here is one T cell receptor (beta chain) with its context. Its antigen is unknown. Single viable CD3+CD4+CD8-CD45RO+ cells were sorted as the memory CD4+ T cells. The data were obtained in a study of memory CD4+ T cells and cytomegalovirus serostatus. Whole-study findings and limits: CMV serostatus prediction reached median AUC approximately 0.95, or 0.91 with US-trained model.

Some clones are missing from TCRdb's copy, which holds only in-frame ones; the method was immunoSEQ multiplex PCR. The repertoire consists of 64,000 or so clones, with about 74% occurring once and the leading ten covering roughly 0.94%. Trimming removed 5 bases at V and 7 bases at J, with 16 bases between. Germline CDR1 and CDR2: SGHNT and YYREEE (reference sequence). The CDR3 consists of 13 residues. This chain connects TRBV5-4 to TRBJ2-7, with D possibly TRBD1 on 7 matching bases. The specimen sequenced was memory CD4+ T cells from blood. The clonotype was recovered from an adult in good health and CMV-seronegative. In nucleotides, the CDR3 is TGTGCCAGCAGATCACAGGGGACTGGAGAGCAGTACTTC. Amino acids: CASRSQGTGEQYF.